The T cell receptor beta chain described here comes from a study of cytomegalovirus exposure and HLA in healthy donors. Study-wide results and limits: A missense variant in DCLRE1C was later tied to TCR beta V- and J-gene trimming.

For this clone: Its specificity is unknown.

The PCR ran on 60 Vbeta and 13 Jbeta primers. Libraries were prepared by immunoSEQ multiplex PCR; TCRdb keeps only in-frame clonotypes and omits some of them. The sample includes 100,000 to 150,000 clones, 78% of them seen just once. Deletions cut 4 bases from V and 1 base from J, with 20 bases between. The germline V gene encodes CDR1 SGDLS and CDR2 YYNGEE. The CDR3 totals 18 residues. Sequencing was performed on PBMCs. This clonotype originated in a woman aged 40 to 50 in good health and CMV-seronegative. V is TRBV9 and J is TRBJ2-2, with a weak D call TRBD2 (6 bases). The CDR3 sequence: CASSPRSGGVGNTGELFF. The CDR3 nucleotides are TGTGCCAGCAGCCCCCGGTCTGGCGGGGTTGGGAACACCGGGGAGCTGTTTTTT.